The 30 T cell receptor beta chains in this list originate from one sample, sequenced in a study of blood T cells in healthy people across ages. A second roughly 6 to 11 cycle PCR used barcoded and J-beta primers. TCRdb reprocessed the 5' RACE reads via MiXCR and lists one record per CDR3 protein. The sample carries hundreds of thousands of distinct CDR3 sequences, around three fifths recorded once. The sample consisted of blood. All receptors derive from a man between 40 and 49 years old in good health.

In this sample, this clonotype turned up a few times. The genes are TRBV25-1 and TRBJ2-3; 9 bases are shared with TRBD2. Unmatched junction bases numbered 15, after V lost 5 bases and J lost 6 bases. CDR1 is MGHDK and CDR2 is SYGVNS in the germline V gene. This CDR3 comprises 17 residues. CDR3 coding DNA: TGTGCCAGCAGTCCCAGAAGAAGCGGGGGGCCATCGGATACGCAGTATTTT. This translates into CASSPRRSGGPSDTQYF.

This CDR3 reads CACDGGNPYEQYF. CDR3 bases: TGTGCCTGCGATGGGGGGAACCCCTACGAGCAGTACTTC. The genes are TRBV7-9 and TRBJ2-5, with D maybe TRBD2 (6 bases). The J call is in doubt because the DNA end fits TRBJ2-7 better. Germline V gives CDR1 SEHNR, CDR2 FQNEAQ (reference sequence). This CDR3 comprises 13 residues.

This clonotype appeared a few times. V gene TRBV13 combines with J gene TRBJ1-2; TRBD1 matches at 9 bases. From germline, CDR1 is PRHDT and CDR2 FYEKMQ (reference sequence). The ends lost 4 bases at V and 4 bases at J; junction bases unmatched: 7. CDR3 length: 15 residues. The CDR3 loop reads CASSSTGGTGYGYTF. The CDR3 bases are TGTGCCAGCAGCTCAACAGGGGGCACTGGCTATGGCTACACCTTC.

This clonotype has more than one count but fewer than ten. The CDR3 loop is CASSPQGLSSTDTQYF. CDR3 DNA: TGTGCCAGCAGTCCACAGGGCCTTTCTAGCACAGATACGCAGTATTTT. The V gene is TRBV6-5, the J gene TRBJ2-3; a weak D match, TRBD1 (6 bases). Between the trimmed V and J ends, which lost 5 bases and 0 bases, there was a span of 15 bases. CDR1 is MNHEY and CDR2 is SVGAGI in the germline V gene. The length of the CDR3 is 16 residues.

This clonotype appeared a few times. The chain employs TRBV6-5 and TRBJ1-5; D is undetermined. This CDR3 is built from 12 residues. Trimming removed 8 bases from V and 2 bases from J, with 7 bases in between. Germline loops: CDR1 MNHEY, CDR2 SVGAGI. As DNA, the CDR3 is TGTGCCAGCCGTGAGGGCAATCAGCCCCAGCATTTT. It yields the protein CASREGNQPQHF.

The chain combines TRBV6-2 or TRBV6-3 with TRBJ1-1; 7 bases fit TRBD1. V was clipped by 8 bases and J by 2 bases; unmatched bases: 5. The CDR3 has 13 residues. Germline values: CDR1 MNHEY, CDR2 SVGEGT. This CDR3 is CASGRGTNTEAFF. CDR3 nucleotide sequence: TGTGCCAGCGGCAGGGGGACCAACACTGAAGCTTTCTTT.

The chain carries TRBV5-1 and TRBJ1-2; TRBD1 matches 7 bases. This CDR3 region has 14 residues. The germline V gene has CDR1 SGHRS and CDR2 YFSETQ. V shed 4 bases and J 5 bases; nucleotides not matched to a gene: 8. CDR3 loop: CASSLLTGSYGYTF. CDR3 sequence (DNA): TGCGCCAGCAGCCTTCTGACAGGGAGTTATGGCTACACCTTC.

The rearrangement uses TRBV27 and TRBJ2-1, with 16 bases lining up with TRBD2. J gave up 8 bases and V 4 bases, and 8 bases lay outside the gene matches. Germline V gives CDR1 MNHEY, CDR2 SMNVEV (reference sequence). The CDR3 contains 17 residues. CDR3 sequence (DNA): TGTGCCAGCAGTTGGGGGACTAGCGGGAGGGCCGTCGATGAGCAGTTCTTC. It specifies CASSWGTSGRAVDEQFF.

The J gene is TRBJ2-1, the V gene TRBV7-2, with D tentatively TRBD2 (6 bases). This CDR3 spans 11 amino acids. CDR1 and CDR2 from the germline V gene are SGHTA and FQGNSA. V shed 4 bases and J shed 15 bases, with 13 bases lying between them. This chain's CDR3 is CASSSGPEGFF. The CDR3 bases are TGTGCCAGCAGCTCGGGACCGGAGGGGTTCTTC. Supplemented by reference TRBV7-2 and TRBJ2-1, the full variable domain reads GAGVSQSPSNKVTEKGKDVELRCDPISGHTALYWYRQSLGQGLEFLIYFQGNSAPDKSGLPSDRFSAERTGGSVSTLTIQRTQQEDSAVYLCASSSGPEGFFGPGTRLTVL.

The chain links TRBV4-3 to TRBJ1-2, with D tentatively TRBD1 (5 bases). V dropped 0 bases and J dropped 8 bases, with 13 bases sitting between them. This CDR3 is built from 14 residues. Germline V CDR1 and CDR2: LGHNA, YSLEER. CDR3 residues: CASSQDSSGRGYTF. CDR3 nucleotide sequence: TGCGCCAGCAGCCAAGATTCTTCAGGGCGCGGCTACACCTTC.

This clonotype has more than one count but fewer than ten. The gene calls are TRBV21-1 and TRBJ1-5; the D call of TRBD1 is as the table states it, not checked on the DNA. TRBV21-1 represents a pseudogene. CDR3 length: 17 residues. CDR3 bases: TGTGCCAGCAACCTTTCGGACAGGGGGCAAAAGACTCAGCCCCAGCATTTT. Protein product: CASNLSDRGQKTQPQHF.

The V call is TRBV12-3 or TRBV12-4, the J call TRBJ2-2, with 10 bases lining up with TRBD2. This CDR3 is 16 amino acids long. V was clipped by 1 base and J by 2 bases; unmatched bases: 1. In DNA form, the CDR3 reads TGTGCCAGCAGTTTAGGACTAGCGGGCAACACCGGGGAGCTGTTTTTT. Translated, it gives CASSLGLAGNTGELFF.

V is TRBV9 and J is TRBJ2-3, with 8 bases matching TRBD1. Trimming at V came to 3 bases and at J to 3 bases, leaving 9 bases not matched to a gene. Germline CDR1 reads SGDLS; CDR2 reads YYNGEE. This CDR3 comprises 16 residues. The CDR3 spells CASSEEDRAFTDTQYF. CDR3 in DNA: TGTGCCAGCAGCGAGGAGGACAGGGCCTTTACAGATACGCAGTATTTT.

V gene TRBV25-1 combines with J gene TRBJ1-5, with unresolved D. The germline V and J ends were trimmed by 1 base and 1 base, with 5 bases remaining between them. The CDR3 is made up of 14 amino acids. Germline loops: CDR1 MGHDK, CDR2 SYGVNS. The CDR3 DNA sequence: TGTGCCAGCAGTGAATCTACAAGCAATCAGCCCCAGCATTTT. As protein: CASSESTSNQPQHF.

Notes on this clonotype: One end of the junction fails to match germline, which may point to a read error. The V and J genes are TRBV14 and TRBJ1-2; D is uncertain. CDR3 length: 13 amino acids. The V gene's germline CDR1 is SGHDN and CDR2 FVKESK. The DNA of the CDR3 is TGTGTCAGCAGCCAAGATTTATTACGAGGCTACACCTTC. Its translation: CVSSQDLLRGYTF. Filled out from reference TRBV14 and TRBJ1-2, the complete variable domain reads EAGVTQFPSHSVIEKGQTVTLRCDPISGHDNLYWYRRVMGKEIKFLLHFVKESKQDESGMPNNRFLAERTGGTYSTLKVQPAELEDSGVYFCVSSQDLLRGYTFGSGTRLTVV.

This clonotype was recorded many times. This chain uses TRBV18 with TRBJ1-2; D ambiguous. Germline V gives CDR1 KGHSH, CDR2 LQKENI. The CDR3 is 12 amino acids. V was pared by 6 bases and J by 5 bases, with 10 bases between. The CDR3 is CASSTDSYGYTF. CDR3 coding DNA: TGTGCCAGCTCCACAGACTCATATGGCTACACCTTC.

This clonotype has a handful of counts. This chain connects TRBV9 to TRBJ2-3, with D unclear. CDR1 is SGDLS, CDR2 YYNGEE, per germline. The CDR3 totals 13 residues. V gave up 0 bases and J gave up 5 bases, with 7 bases separating them. CDR3 nucleotides: TGTGCCAGCAGCGTAGGCATTGGAGATACGCAGTATTTT. This translates into CASSVGIGDTQYF.

The CDR3 nucleotides read TGCAGTGCTCTCCCGCTAGCGGGAGTCAATGAGCAGTTCTTC. Protein product: CSALPLAGVNEQFF. V gene TRBV20-1 combines with J gene TRBJ2-1; 10 nucleotides line up with TRBD2. Trimming at V came to 5 bases and at J to 6 bases, leaving 7 bases not matched to a gene. The CDR3 contains 14 residues. Germline-derived CDR1 and CDR2 are DFQATT and SNEGSKA (reference sequence).

The rearrangement joins TRBV6-6 to TRBJ2-7; D not certain. The V end was cut by 4 bases, the J end by 4 bases, with 11 bases between. The CDR3 spans 13 residues. Per germline, CDR1 MNHNY and CDR2 SVGAGI (reference sequence). CDR3 nucleotides: TGTGCCAGCAGTTCCCGCCCTGGATACGAGCAGTACTTC. It encodes CASSSRPGYEQYF.

There are a few counts of this clonotype. This rearrangement joins TRBV20-1 to TRBJ1-2; perhaps TRBD1 as D (5 bases). Trimming took 5 bases from V and 2 from J, leaving 24 bases between them. Germline V CDR1 and CDR2: DFQATT, SNEGSKA (reference sequence). This CDR3 comprises 17 residues. CDR3 bases: TGCAGTGCTCCGGACAAGGGCAGCATACGCCTAAACTATGGCTACACCTTC. It translates to CSAPDKGSIRLNYGYTF.

V is TRBV20-1 and J is TRBJ2-3; TRBD1 matches 11 bases. Germline CDR1 DFQATT, CDR2 SNEGSKA (reference sequence). CDR3 size: 14 residues. The junction had 6 bases not matched to a gene; V was cut back by 6 bases and J by 4 bases. The CDR3 is CSASGTGGADTQYF. The DNA of the CDR3 is TGCAGTGCGTCCGGGACAGGGGGAGCAGATACGCAGTATTTT.

The chain is built from TRBV4-3 and TRBJ2-7, with 9 bases aligning to TRBD2. The CDR3 consists of 16 residues. The trim removed 0 bases at V and 3 bases at J, leaving 6 bases unmatched. CDR1 is LGHNA, CDR2 YSLEER, per germline. CDR3 sequence: CASSQDSSGMFYEQYF. The CDR3 DNA follows: TGCGCCAGCAGCCAAGACTCTAGCGGGATGTTCTACGAGCAGTACTTC.

CDR3 sequence (DNA): TGTGCCACCACAGTTTTGGATGAGCAGTTCTTC. It codes for CATTVLDEQFF. The V gene is TRBV12-3 or TRBV12-4, the J gene TRBJ2-1, with D uncertain. This CDR3 is built from 11 residues. Deletions cut 10 bases from V and 8 bases from J, with 12 bases between.

V usage is TRBV20-1 and J usage is TRBJ1-2, with D perhaps TRBD1 (5 bases). The CDR3 contains 15 residues. V dropped 0 bases and J dropped 4 bases, with 15 bases sitting between them. Germline V lookup: CDR1 DFQATT, CDR2 SNEGSKA (reference sequence). The CDR3 loop is CSARDWALGAYGYTF. The CDR3 DNA reads TGCAGTGCTAGAGATTGGGCATTAGGGGCCTATGGCTACACCTTC.

The rearrangement links TRBV2 to TRBJ2-1, with D perhaps TRBD2 (6 bases). Germline V gene data show CDR1 as SNHLY and CDR2 as FYNNEI. The germline V and J ends were trimmed by 6 bases and 6 bases, with 15 bases remaining between them. The CDR3 length is 14 residues. CDR3 sequence reads: CASSGDSLPNEQFF. As DNA, the CDR3 is TGTGCCAGCAGCGGGGACTCCTTACCCAATGAGCAGTTCTTC.

A few counts support this clonotype. CDR3 protein: CSVLRTGGTEAFF. The CDR3, as DNA: TGCAGCGTTCTAAGGACAGGGGGCACTGAAGCTTTCTTT. This chain connects TRBV29-1 to TRBJ1-1; 10 bases line up with TRBD1. V dropped 5 bases and J dropped 4; count of bases not matched to a gene: 4. CDR1 and CDR2 from the germline V gene are SQVTM and ANQGSEA. The CDR3 extends over 13 amino acids.

The V call is TRBV6-6, the J call TRBJ2-3; D perhaps matches TRBD2 (6 bases). Germline CDR1 is MNHNY and CDR2 is SVGAGI (reference sequence). V gave up 10 bases and J gave up 2 bases, with 19 bases separating them. There are 15 residues in the CDR3. CDR3 amino acids: CATRLGRENTDTQYF. CDR3 nucleotide sequence: TGTGCCACCCGACTGGGGCGGGAAAACACAGATACGCAGTATTTT.

This clonotype was detected only a few times. The V gene is TRBV20-1, the J gene TRBJ1-6, with TRBD1 matching 8 bases. Germline values: CDR1 DFQATT, CDR2 SNEGSKA (reference sequence). V gave up 0 bases and J gave up 10 bases; unmatched junction bases: 11. The CDR3 extends over 16 amino acids. The CDR3 reads CSARDGETGDGSPLHF. The CDR3 DNA sequence: TGCAGTGCTAGAGATGGGGAGACAGGGGATGGGTCACCCCTCCACTTT.

This chain connects TRBV28 to TRBJ1-2; D remains ambiguous. Per germline, CDR1 MDHEN and CDR2 SYDVKM. V gave up 6 bases and J gave up 5 bases, with 13 bases separating them. The CDR3 totals 13 residues. CDR3 coding DNA: TGTGCCAGCAGCCCCACAGATTGGTATGGCTACACCTTC. Translating it yields CASSPTDWYGYTF.

The chain recombines TRBV20-1 with TRBJ2-7; maybe TRBD2 (6 bases). Germline CDR1 DFQATT, CDR2 SNEGSKA (reference sequence). CDR3 length: 13 amino acids. The V and J ends lost 3 bases and 6 bases respectively, with 15 bases between them. CDR3 amino acids: CSASSQGLGEQYF. The CDR3 DNA reads TGCAGTGCTAGCAGCCAGGGACTGGGCGAGCAGTACTTC.